These 13 T cell receptor beta chains originate from one sample sequenced in a study of T cells after yellow fever vaccination. TCRdb fed the 5' RACE reads into MiXCR, producing one record per CDR3 protein. The table lists around 590,000 distinct CDR3 sequences, approximately 13% of them singletons. The specimen was PBMCs, collected on the day of the yellow fever booster vaccination. These receptors all come from a young man who received the YFV17D yellow fever vaccine.

V gene TRBV5-1 combines with J gene TRBJ1-4; a weak D match, TRBD1 (5 bases). The CDR3 consists of 16 residues. CDR1 and CDR2 (germline): SGHRS, YFSETQ. Trimming removed 7 bases from V and 0 bases from J, with 16 bases in between. The CDR3 here is CASAAMGTATNEKLFF. In DNA, the CDR3 is TGCGCCAGCGCCGCGATGGGGACGGCAACTAATGAAAAACTGTTTTTT.

This clonotype was seen a handful of times. The chain couples TRBV12-3 or TRBV12-4 to TRBJ1-6; a weak D match, TRBD1 (6 bases). V lost 7 bases and J lost 12, with 16 bases in between. This CDR3 has 13 amino acids. This chain's CDR3 is CASTWGLPQPLHF. The DNA of the CDR3 is TGTGCCAGCACCTGGGGGCTTCCTCAACCCCTCCACTTT.

This clonotype came up a few times. The CDR3 loop reads CAISESISQGAYEQYF. CDR3 DNA: TGTGCCATCAGTGAGTCGATCTCACAGGGGGCCTACGAGCAGTACTTC. V is TRBV10-3 and J is TRBJ2-7; 8 nucleotides line up with TRBD1. The CDR3 is made up of 16 amino acids. Unmatched junction bases numbered 6, after V lost 0 bases and J lost 2 bases. Germline V lookup: CDR1 ENHRY, CDR2 SYGVKD.

Ten or more counts support this clonotype. The CDR3 is CASSLVGEQYF. The CDR3 region has the DNA TGTGCCAGCAGCTTAGTTGGGGAGCAGTACTTC. The V and J genes are TRBV7-2 and TRBJ2-7; D is undetermined. CDR1 and CDR2 from the germline V gene are SGHTA and FQGNSA. The CDR3 runs 11 residues. Trimming took 1 base from V and 7 from J, leaving 5 bases between them.

A few counts support this clonotype. CDR3 in DNA: TGTGCCAGCAGCTCCGGGACTAGCGCCCCGTCCCCCCCCTACAATGAGCAGTTCTTC. Translating it yields CASSSGTSAPSPPYNEQFF. The gene calls are TRBV25-1 and TRBJ2-1; TRBD2 matches at 10 bases. Germline assignment: CDR1 MGHDK and CDR2 SYGVNS. This CDR3 is 19 amino acids long. After removal of 6 bases from V and 2 bases from J, the junction contained 16 bases not matched to a gene.

This clonotype showed up just a few times. The V call is TRBV28, the J call TRBJ1-5; D is ambiguous. Germline lookup yields CDR1 MDHEN and CDR2 SYDVKM. CDR3 size: 12 residues. V was shortened by 4 bases and J by 2 bases, with 3 bases between the two germline ends. The CDR3 DNA follows: TGTGCCAGCAGTTGGGGCAATCAGCCCCAGCATTTT. Its translation is CASSWGNQPQHF.

This clonotype has more than one count but fewer than ten. This chain connects TRBV20-1 to TRBJ2-4; D is uncertain. The CDR3 covers 11 residues. The V gene lost 3 bases and the J gene lost 3 bases, with 3 bases spanning the gap. CDR1 is DFQATT and CDR2 is SNEGSKA in the germline V gene (reference sequence). The CDR3 region is CSARDKNIQYF. The CDR3 DNA follows: TGCAGTGCTAGGGACAAAAACATTCAGTACTTC.

This clonotype turned up a few times. The chain has TRBV10-1 and TRBJ2-1; no clear D. Germline values: CDR1 WNHNN, CDR2 SYGVQD (reference sequence). Trimming shortened V by 2 bases and J by 13 bases, and 12 bases separated the two germline ends. CDR3 size: 12 residues. The CDR3 DNA reads as TGCGCCAGCAGTGAGGCTCGGCTGCCACAGTTCTTC. It is translated as CASSEARLPQFF.

The chain recombines TRBV20-1 with TRBJ2-1; D gene unclear. Trimming took 5 bases from V and 3 from J, leaving 5 bases between them. CDR1 DFQATT and CDR2 SNEGSKA come from the germline V gene (reference sequence). This CDR3 region has 11 residues. The CDR3 region is CSAEDYNEQFF. Here the CDR3 DNA reads TGCAGTGCTGAGGACTACAATGAGCAGTTCTTC.

This clonotype was counted only a few times. This rearrangement joins TRBV5-5 to TRBJ2-3; no clear D gene. Per the germline V gene, CDR1 is SGHKS and CDR2 is YYEKEE (reference sequence). CDR3 size: 14 residues. Deletions cut 0 bases from V and 3 bases from J, with 8 bases between. Written as DNA, the CDR3 is TGTGCCAGCAGCTTGGACAGCCTGACAGATACGCAGTATTTT. It translates to CASSLDSLTDTQYF.

The gene calls are TRBV5-8 and TRBJ2-1; D not resolved. Trimming stripped 0 bases from V and 6 bases from J, with 7 bases between. Germline CDR1 SGHTS, CDR2 YDEGEE. The CDR3 contains 13 residues. The CDR3 loop reads CASSLGFVNEQFF. The CDR3 DNA is TGTGCCAGCAGCTTGGGGTTTGTCAATGAGCAGTTCTTC. The whole variable domain, remainder taken from reference TRBV5-8 and TRBJ2-1, is EAGVTQSPTHLIKTRGQQATLRCSPISGHTSVYWYQQALGLGLQFLLWYDEGEERNRGNFPPRFSGRQFPNYSSELNVNALELEDSALYLCASSLGFVNEQFFGPGTRLTVL.

The J gene is TRBJ2-7, the V gene TRBV23-1; 7 bases line up with TRBD2. TRBV23-1 is identified as an open reading frame with a role that is uncertain. Losses at the gene ends were 6 bases for V and 5 bases for J; bases not matched to a gene: 10. The CDR3 is 14 amino acids. The CDR3 DNA sequence: TGCGCCAGCAGCCATGAGCGGGGCACCCACGAGCAGTACTTC. Translating it yields CASSHERGTHEQYF.

The chain combines TRBV3-1 with TRBJ1-2, with D perhaps TRBD1 (5 bases). V shed 1 base and J shed 4 bases, with 13 bases lying between them. This CDR3 has 15 residues. CDR1 is LGHDT and CDR2 is YNNKEL in the germline V gene (reference sequence). The CDR3 DNA reads as TGTGCCAGCAGCCAAGTGGGGGATTTTGGCTATGGCTACACCTTC. It translates to CASSQVGDFGYGYTF.